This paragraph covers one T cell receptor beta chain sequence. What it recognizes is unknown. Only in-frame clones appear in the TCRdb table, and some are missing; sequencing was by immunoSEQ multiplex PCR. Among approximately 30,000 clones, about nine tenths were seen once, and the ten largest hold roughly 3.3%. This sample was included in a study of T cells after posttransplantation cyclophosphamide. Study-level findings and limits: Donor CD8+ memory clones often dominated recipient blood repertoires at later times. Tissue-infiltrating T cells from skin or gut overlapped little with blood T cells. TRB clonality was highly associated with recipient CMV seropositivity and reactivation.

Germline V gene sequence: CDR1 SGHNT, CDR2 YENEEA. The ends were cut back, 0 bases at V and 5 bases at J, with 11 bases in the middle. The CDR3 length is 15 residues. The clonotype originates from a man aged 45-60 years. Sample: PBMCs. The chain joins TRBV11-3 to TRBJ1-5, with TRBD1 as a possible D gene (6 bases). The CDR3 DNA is TGTGCCAGCAGCTTAGAGGTTCAGGGGCATCAGCCCCAGCATTTT. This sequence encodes CASSLEVQGHQPQHF.